The entry that follows covers one TCR beta chain sequence. What it binds is not known. CDR1 is LGHNA and CDR2 is YNFKEQ in the germline V gene. The CDR3 totals 16 residues. Trimming left V 0 bases short and J 0 bases short, with 6 bases between. The method was immunoSEQ multiplex PCR; TCRdb's version includes in-frame clones alone and lacks a portion of them. The sample records 43,000 or so clones, nearly 90% being singletons. These data originate in a study of OX40 agonist ivuxolimab in advanced cancers. Across the study: The study reported partial responses in three patients: one hepatocellular carcinoma, two cutaneous melanoma.

Findings of the study overall: Part of the nonresponder group also had normalized T-cell clonal expansion that was low.

The sequence was obtained from an adult with an advanced solid tumor such as melanoma, head and neck, liver or kidney cancer. The genes are TRBV4-2 and TRBJ2-6; D ambiguous. Sequenced here: CD4+ or CD8+ T cells sorted from blood, sampled in a trial of the OX40 agonist ivuxolimab. The DNA of the CDR3 is TGTGCCAGCAGCCAAGATTGGAACTCTGGGGCCAACGTCCTGACTTTC. Translated: CASSQDWNSGANVLTF.